This TCR beta chain derives from a study of PD-1 blockade in classical Hodgkin lymphoma. Every single patient, without exception, relapsed after autologous stem cell transplantation, and brentuximab vedotin exposure varied. Complete response, partial response or progressive disease made up the best responses. Some clones are missing from TCRdb's copy, which holds only in-frame ones; the method was immunoSEQ multiplex PCR. The sample yields about 30,000 clones, over 55% seen once. Findings and limits, study-wide: Only CD4+ TCR diversity, not CD8+, had risen significantly by C4D1. Complete responders possessed baseline diversity comparable to newly diagnosed patients.

The length of the CDR3 is 17 residues. V dropped 4 bases and J dropped 2; count of bases not matched to a gene: 6. CDR1 and CDR2 from the germline V gene are SGHVS and FQNEAQ. As for this clone: Antigen specificity is unknown.

The chain recombines TRBV7-8 with TRBJ2-3, with 13 bases aligning to TRBD2. Here the sequenced sample was peripheral blood mononuclear cells (PBMCs), taken before the second cycle of nivolumab. The receptor's source is a human donor with classical Hodgkin lymphoma. DNA of the CDR3: TGTGCCAGCAGCTCTACTAGCGGGGGGGGAGACACAGATACGCAGTATTTT. This sequence encodes CASSSTSGGGDTDTQYF.